These T cell receptor beta chains were read from a single sample in a study of OX40 agonist ivuxolimab in advanced cancers. Some clones are missing from TCRdb's copy, which holds only in-frame ones; the method was immunoSEQ multiplex PCR. There are about 10,000 clones in the sample; more than 60% occur only once, and over 25% lies in the top ten. The material was CD4+ or CD8+ T cells sorted from blood, obtained in a trial of the OX40 agonist ivuxolimab. The source is an adult with an advanced solid tumor such as melanoma, head and neck, liver or kidney cancer. The CDR3 runs from the conserved cysteine through the conserved F or W. The D gene is left open where the match is weak. Some rows mark clone size as missing; the rest say once, few, many or name a class of expanded clone.

CDR3 DNA	CDR3 protein	D gene	J gene	V gene	clone size
TGTGCCAGCAGGCCAGCGGGAAGAGAGACCCAGTACTTC	CASRPAGRETQYF	TRBD2	TRBJ2-5	TRBV27	-
TGTGCCAGCAGCAGCGGGGGAAGCTCCTACAATGAGCAGTTCTTC	CASSSGGSSYNEQFF	TRBD2	TRBJ2-1	TRBV27	-
TGTGCCAGCAGTGAAATTTCCCCCGGGGAGGTGGGGTCCTACGAGCAGTACTTC	CASSEISPGEVGSYEQYF	-	TRBJ2-7	TRBV6-1	once
TGTGCCAGTAAGGATGGGGGTGAAACTGAAGCTTTCTTT	CASKDGGETEAFF	-	TRBJ1-1	TRBV19	-
TGCGCCAGCAGCTTGATACTAGCGGGAGGGCCGCAGTTCTTC	CASSLILAGGPQFF	TRBD2	TRBJ2-1	TRBV5-1	-
TGTGCCAGCAGCTTGGGGTCCGGTCAGCCCCAGCATTTT	CASSLGSGQPQHF	-	TRBJ1-5	TRBV5-6	-
TGTGCCAGTAGGGCGCCGGAACAGGGGGCACCCAATAGCAATCAGCCCCAGCATTTT	CASRAPEQGAPNSNQPQHF	TRBD1	TRBJ1-5	TRBV19	-
TGCGCCAGCGCCGGGGCTATTGAAGCTTTCTTT	CASAGAIEAFF	-	TRBJ1-1	TRBV10-2	once
TGTGCCAGCACTCCCGGTACAGGGGGAGCAGATACGCAGTATTTT	CASTPGTGGADTQYF	TRBD1	TRBJ2-3	TRBV6-1	-
TGTGCCAGCAGCTTAGGGACTAGCGCCAGCTCCTACGAGCAGTACTTC	CASSLGTSASSYEQYF	TRBD2	TRBJ2-7	TRBV7-6	-
TGTGCCAGTAGCCCTGCGACAGGGGCGTTCTACGAGCAGTACTTC	CASSPATGAFYEQYF	TRBD1	TRBJ2-7	TRBV19	-
TGTGCCTGGACCTCGCCTGGGACAGCTATCCAAGAGACCCAGTACTTC	CAWTSPGTAIQETQYF	TRBD1	TRBJ2-5	TRBV30	-
TGTGCCAGCAGCCAGTCCGGGGGGGACCTTTCCTACGAGCAGTACTTC	CASSQSGGDLSYEQYF	TRBD2	TRBJ2-7	TRBV4-2	once
TGTGCCAGTAGTATGGCTAGCGGGGGTACTCGATCCTACGAGCAGTACTTC	CASSMASGGTRSYEQYF	TRBD2	TRBJ2-7	TRBV19	-
TGCAGCGTTGTTCCCCTTACTGAGACTTTCGCAGATACGCAGTATTTT	CSVVPLTETFADTQYF	-	TRBJ2-3	TRBV29-1	-
TGTGCCAGCAGTGACTCTTCTGCGGGAGCTAACAATGAGCAGTTCTTC	CASSDSSAGANNEQFF	TRBD2	TRBJ2-1	TRBV6-4	-
TGCGCCAGCAGGGTTAGGGACACTTTAAACACTGAAGCTTTCTTT	CASRVRDTLNTEAFF	-	TRBJ1-1	TRBV4-1	-
TGTGCCAGCAGCGTAGAATCGGGGGATACCTACAATGAGCAGTTCTTC	CASSVESGDTYNEQFF	-	TRBJ2-1	TRBV9	-
TGTGCCAGCAGCTTGGCCCTAACAGAGCCTAATCAGCCCCAGCATTTT	CASSLALTEPNQPQHF	-	TRBJ1-5	TRBV5-6	-
TGCGCCAGCAGCTTGAGTCCGTTCTATGGCTACACCTTC	CASSLSPFYGYTF	-	TRBJ1-2	TRBV5-1	-
TGTGCCAGTAAGGATTGGGGGGAAAACATTCAGTACTTC	CASKDWGENIQYF	-	TRBJ2-4	TRBV19	-
TGTGCCAGCAGCTTAATAGGTAGCGGGAGTTCCTACGAGCAGTACTTC	CASSLIGSGSSYEQYF	TRBD2	TRBJ2-7	TRBV11-2	-
TGTGCCACCAGCAGAGATCGGGCAGACTATGGCTACACCTTC	CATSRDRADYGYTF	-	TRBJ1-2	TRBV15	-
TGCAGCGTTGAAGGACCACGAGGGGACAATGAGCAGTTCTTC	CSVEGPRGDNEQFF	-	TRBJ2-1	TRBV29-1	-
TGCGCCAGCAGCCAATCCGCGGGTTTTAGCACAGATACGCAGTATTTT	CASSQSAGFSTDTQYF	-	TRBJ2-3	TRBV4-1	-
TGTGCCAGCAGCTTAATTCCGGGAGCCGGGGATACGCAGTATTTT	CASSLIPGAGDTQYF	-	TRBJ2-3	TRBV7-6	-
TGTGCCAGCAGCTTAGGCGGGATAATGAATGAGCAGTTCTTC	CASSLGGIMNEQFF	-	TRBJ2-1	TRBV7-6	-
TGTGCCAGCAGCCCACTGACAGGACCTAACTATGGCTACACCTTC	CASSPLTGPNYGYTF	-	TRBJ1-2	TRBV9	few
TGTGCCAGCTCACCAACCTCCGCCGGGGGGGAGACCCAGTACTTC	CASSPTSAGGETQYF	TRBD2	TRBJ2-5	TRBV18	once
TGCAGCGTCATTAGCGGGAGGGCCCGGGGTCTTAGGGCCGGGGAGCTGTTTTTT	CSVISGRARGLRAGELFF	TRBD2	TRBJ2-2	TRBV29-1	-
TGTGCCATCAGACCCGGGACAGGGAATTCACCCCTCCACTTT	CAIRPGTGNSPLHF	TRBD1	TRBJ1-6	TRBV10-3	few
TGTGCCAGCAGTGAAATAGCGGGAAGCACAGATACGCAGTATTTT	CASSEIAGSTDTQYF	TRBD2	TRBJ2-3	TRBV6-1	few
TGTGCCAGCAGTGAGGGAGGTGAGGGGCAGCCCCAGCATTTT	CASSEGGEGQPQHF	-	TRBJ1-5	TRBV6-4	medium-sized
TGTGCCAGCAGCTTGTCCCCCGGGACAGGGGGCACGGGGGAGCTGTTTTTT	CASSLSPGTGGTGELFF	TRBD1	TRBJ2-2	TRBV5-5	-
TGTGCCAGCAGCCGGACAGACGCCCACGAGCAGTACTTC	CASSRTDAHEQYF	-	TRBJ2-7	TRBV7-9	few
TGTGCCAGCAGTTTTGGAGGGGGGCAGAGGGAGCAGTACTTC	CASSFGGGQREQYF	-	TRBJ2-7	TRBV2	-
TGTGCCATTGGGGTAGCGGCAGGGAGATACGAGCAGTACTTC	CAIGVAAGRYEQYF	-	TRBJ2-7	TRBV28	-
TGCGCCAGCATGGGAGTAAACAAGGAACGACAGCCGCTCCTCACAGATACGCAGTATTTT	CASMGVNKERQPLLTDTQYF	-	TRBJ2-3	TRBV5-1	-
TGTGCCAGCAGCCACTGGATGGAGGGCCATGAGCAGTTCTTC	CASSHWMEGHEQFF	-	TRBJ2-1	TRBV11-2	-
TGTGCCAGCAGTTTTGCCGGGGATATAGCCAAAAACATTCAGTACTTC	CASSFAGDIAKNIQYF	-	TRBJ2-4	TRBV28	-
TGCAGCGTCGGACAAATTAACACAGATACGCAGTATTTT	CSVGQINTDTQYF	-	TRBJ2-3	TRBV29-1	-